The sequence of this T cell receptor beta chain was determined in a study of T cell responses to AZD1222 COVID-19 vaccine. General study results and limits: Vaccine-associated CD4 TCRs spanned spike, dominant at 160-218 and 743-854.

CDR3 length: 15 amino acids. CDR1 and CDR2 (germline): SGHAT, FQNNGV. Trimming took 4 bases from V and 1 from J; bases not matched to a gene: 2. Remarks on this clone: Its matching antigen is unknown.

The assay was immunoSEQ multiplex PCR, and TCRdb's table has in-frame clones only and misses some. The table includes around 110,000 clones, about 93% detected once. The sample in question was peripheral blood, obtained 28 days after the second AZD1222 dose. V is TRBV11-2 and J is TRBJ2-2; 8 nucleotides line up with TRBD1. The sequence was collected from an adult who received the AZD1222 COVID-19 vaccine. The CDR3 is CASSSGTGNTGELFF. CDR3 DNA sequence: TGTGCCAGCAGCTCGGGGACAGGGAACACCGGGGAGCTGTTTTTT.